This T cell receptor beta chain emerged from a study of immune evolution from preneoplasia to lung adenocarcinoma. Study background: HLA loss of heterozygosity: less than 9% AIS, about 15% MIA, about 35% ADC, none AAH.

Some clones are missing from TCRdb's copy, which holds only in-frame ones; the method was immunoSEQ multiplex PCR. The sample shows over 6,500 clones, about 85% of them seen only once. The sample holds a few counts of this clone. V was pared by 7 bases and J by 0 bases, with 10 bases between. Germline CDR1 reads SGDLS; CDR2 reads YYNGEE. This CDR3 has 13 amino acids. The sequence derives from an older person with lung adenocarcinoma. The V gene is TRBV9, the J gene TRBJ1-1; tentative D call: TRBD1 (5 bases). Material for sequencing was FFPE minimally invasive lung adenocarcinoma tissue. In DNA, the CDR3 is TGTGCCAGCGGGGCGGAAATGAACACTGAAGCTTTCTTT. As protein: CASGAEMNTEAFF.